Following are 19 T cell receptor beta chains from one sample sequenced in a study of metastatic and nonmetastatic thyroid tumors. Each patient came to thyroid surgery without any prior treatment (of any kind). TCRdb re-called the PCR reads with MiXCR. The table includes 30,000 to 45,000 clones, more than 25% detected once. The sequencing input was blood. The receptors shown here come from a male donor with papillary thyroid cancer or a benign thyroid nodule (not recorded which). Some clones in this sample may be carry-over from other donors' samples.

Relative to its sample, this clone is medium-sized. This chain joins TRBV28 and TRBJ1-3; no firm D call. Trimming left V 6 bases short and J 0 bases short, with 15 bases between. The CDR3 covers 16 residues. Looked up from germline, CDR1 is MDHEN and CDR2 is SYDVKM. The CDR3 DNA reads as TGTGCCAGCAGCCCCGGCTGGGCGCGCTCTGGAAACACCATATATTTT. Translation: CASSPGWARSGNTIYF. The whole variable domain, remainder taken from reference TRBV28 and TRBJ1-3, is DVKVTQSSRYLVKRTGEKVFLECVQDMDHENMFWYRQDPGLGLRLIYFSYDVKMKEKGDIPEGYSVSREKKERFSLILESASTNQTSMYLCASSPGWARSGNTIYFGEGSWLTVV.

This clone was counted only a few times. The chain is built from TRBV28 and TRBJ2-7; 8 bases are a match to TRBD1. The CDR3 length is 16 residues. Per germline, CDR1 MDHEN and CDR2 SYDVKM. The ends lost 5 bases at V and 2 bases at J; junction bases unmatched: 11. Here the CDR3 reads CASSEGGRGPTYEQYF. CDR3 coding DNA: TGTGCCAGCAGTGAAGGGGGCAGGGGGCCTACCTACGAGCAGTACTTC.

There are a few counts of this clone. V gene TRBV12-3 or TRBV12-4 combines with J gene TRBJ2-7; D tentatively fits TRBD1 or TRBD2 (5 bases each). The CDR3 is made up of 16 amino acids. Trimming took off 5 bases at V and 0 bases at J, with 17 bases between the two ends. The CDR3 region is CASSPFGTVISYEQYF. Here the CDR3 DNA reads TGTGCCAGCAGTCCCTTTGGGACGGTTATCTCCTACGAGCAGTACTTC.

The chain links TRBV18 to TRBJ2-7, with 11 bases that match TRBD2. V shed 5 bases and J 10 bases; nucleotides not matched to a gene: 4. CDR3 length: 12 amino acids. Germline assignment: CDR1 KGHSH and CDR2 LQKENI. The CDR3 protein is CASSTSGSLQYF. For the CDR3, the DNA is TGTGCCAGCTCAACTAGCGGGAGTTTACAGTACTTC.

This clone is labeled medium-sized. Other DNA variants within this sample encode the same CDR3. CDR3 protein: CASSGPTKGSGSYEQYF. As DNA, the CDR3 is TGTGCCAGCAGTGGTCCGACTAAGGGTAGCGGGAGCTACGAGCAGTACTTC. The chain is built from TRBV28 and TRBJ2-7; TRBD2 aligns across 9 bases. The CDR3 runs to 17 residues. CDR1 is MDHEN, CDR2 SYDVKM, per germline. Trimming took 5 bases from V and 3 from J; bases not matched to a gene: 14.

The rearrangement uses TRBV11-2 and TRBJ2-2, with 8 positions matching TRBD2. The CDR3 is 14 residues long. Germline assignment: CDR1 SGHAT and CDR2 FQNNGV. The V and J ends lost 5 bases and 5 bases, in that order; junction bases with no gene match: 4. CDR3 bases: TGTGCCAGCAGCAGACTAGCGCAAACCGGGGAGCTGTTTTTT. Protein sequence: CASSRLAQTGELFF.

The rearrangement links TRBV5-1 to TRBJ1-1; D not certain. V was pared by 0 bases and J by 4 bases, with 10 bases between. Looked up from germline, CDR1 is SGHRS and CDR2 is YFSETQ. The length of the CDR3 is 14 residues. DNA of the CDR3: TGCGCCAGCAGCTTGGGTGGGGAACTCACTGAAGCTTTCTTT. Translation: CASSLGGELTEAFF. The whole variable domain, remainder taken from reference TRBV5-1 and TRBJ1-1, is KAGVTQTPRYLIKTRGQQVTLSCSPISGHRSVSWYQQTPGQGLQFLFEYFSETQRNKGNFPGRFSGRQFSNSRSEMNVSTLELGDSALYLCASSLGGELTEAFFGQGTRLTVV.

This clone was seen ten or more times. A single base separates this from a much larger clone, so it may be a read error. Distinct nucleotide sequences in the sample also encode this CDR3. The genes are TRBV7-8 and TRBJ2-3; possibly TRBD1 or TRBD2 for D (6 bases each). Deletions cut 5 bases from V and 6 bases from J, with 21 bases between. The CDR3 runs 16 residues. Germline CDR1 and CDR2: SGHVS and FQNEAQ. CDR3: CASSPRITVGGDTQYF. DNA for the CDR3: TGTGCCAGCAGCCCAAGGATAACGGTCGGGGGCGATACGCAGTATTTT.

At least ten counts were recorded for this clone. The chain is built from TRBV5-1 and TRBJ2-1; D might be TRBD1 (7 bases). The ends were cut back, 1 base at V and 8 bases at J, with 25 bases in the middle. The CDR3 length is 18 residues. Germline-derived CDR1 and CDR2 are SGHRS and YFSETQ. The CDR3 loop is CASSLLGVAREQGDEQFF. For the CDR3, the DNA is TGCGCCAGCAGCTTGTTGGGCGTTGCTCGGGAGCAGGGGGATGAGCAGTTCTTC.

The chain has TRBV7-2 and TRBJ2-5; 9 bases are a match to TRBD2. CDR3 length equals 15 residues. V lost 4 bases and J lost 5; bases outside the gene matches: 8. CDR1 is SGHTA, CDR2 FQGNSA, per germline. CDR3 DNA sequence: TGTGCCAGCAGCTCCGCTAGCGGGATGTTCGAGACCCAGTACTTC. Amino acids: CASSSASGMFETQYF. Supplemented by reference TRBV7-2 and TRBJ2-5, the full variable domain reads GAGVSQSPSNKVTEKGKDVELRCDPISGHTALYWYRQSLGQGLEFLIYFQGNSAPDKSGLPSDRFSAERTGGSVSTLTIQRTQQEDSAVYLCASSSASGMFETQYFGPGTRLLVL.

V is TRBV20-1 and J is TRBJ1-1; TRBD1 matches 10 bases. CDR3 length: 16 residues. Looked up from germline, CDR1 is DFQATT and CDR2 is SNEGSKA (reference sequence). The V segment lost 3 bases and the J segment 0 bases; nucleotides outside the gene matches: 7. DNA for the CDR3: TGCAGTGCTAGGGACCCGACAGGGGGCATGAACACTGAAGCTTTCTTT. Encoded protein: CSARDPTGGMNTEAFF.

J is TRBJ2-7 and V is TRBV28; no definite D call. Deletions cut 2 bases from V and 5 bases from J, with 7 bases between. This CDR3 has 12 amino acids. Germline-derived CDR1 and CDR2 are MDHEN and SYDVKM. The CDR3: CASSLPLDEQYF. In nucleotides, the CDR3 is TGTGCCAGCAGTTTACCCCTAGACGAGCAGTACTTC.

This clone occurred a few times. The chain uses TRBV12-3 or TRBV12-4 and TRBJ1-1, with unresolved D. V lost 1 base to trimming and J lost 4 bases, with 7 bases between them. This CDR3 has 13 residues. CDR3 nucleotide sequence: TGTGCCAGCAGTTTAGAGGGTTTCACTGAAGCTTTCTTT. As protein: CASSLEGFTEAFF.

This clone was counted a few times. This chain links TRBV6-6 with TRBJ1-1; D may be TRBD1 (5 bases). The CDR3 loop spans 15 amino acids. V was shortened by 2 bases and J by 0 bases, with 10 bases between the two germline ends. CDR1 and CDR2 (germline): MNHNY, SVGAGI (reference sequence). Here the CDR3 DNA reads TGTGCCAGCAGTTACGACAGTTTCATGAACACTGAAGCTTTCTTT. This encodes CASSYDSFMNTEAFF.

In its sample, this clone was seen a few times. The rearrangement links TRBV6-5 to TRBJ1-5; no definite D call. Germline V gene lookup returns CDR1 MNHEY and CDR2 SVGAGI. Between the trimmed V and J ends, which lost 2 bases and 0 bases, there was a span of 5 bases. CDR3 length: 14 residues. The CDR3 DNA sequence: TGTGCCAGCAGTTACCGGTATAGCAATCAGCCCCAGCATTTT. This translates into CASSYRYSNQPQHF.

The gene calls are TRBV7-7 and TRBJ2-1; 12 positions match TRBD2. The ends lost 5 bases at V and 10 bases at J; junction bases unmatched: 9. This CDR3 contains 15 residues. Germline values: CDR1 SSHAT, CDR2 FNYEAQ (reference sequence). CDR3: CASSRAGLAGGEQFF. For the CDR3, the DNA is TGTGCCAGCAGCAGGGCGGGGCTAGCGGGAGGGGAGCAGTTCTTC.

This clone was picked up many times. This chain joins TRBV10-3 and TRBJ2-3; 10 nucleotides agree with TRBD1. Germline V gives CDR1 ENHRY, CDR2 SYGVKD. The CDR3 runs to 15 residues. Trimming cost V 7 bases and J 5 bases; bases outside gene matches: 9. The CDR3 spells CAINLGQGFGDTQYF. CDR3 DNA sequence: TGTGCCATCAACCTGGGACAGGGGTTTGGAGATACGCAGTATTTT.

This sequence joins TRBV6-1 and TRBJ2-2; no clear D. Germline assignment: CDR1 MNHNS and CDR2 SASEGT. Trimming took off 6 bases at V and 3 bases at J, with 8 bases between the two ends. This CDR3 comprises 13 residues. CDR3 coding DNA: TGTGCCAGCAGGGTGGTTTACACCGGGGAGCTGTTTTTT. It specifies CASRVVYTGELFF.

The V and J genes are TRBV18 and TRBJ2-2, with D possibly TRBD2 on 6 matching bases. The CDR3 is 18 residues long. Trimming removed 3 bases from V and 5 bases from J, with 22 bases in between. Germline assignment: CDR1 KGHSH and CDR2 LQKENI. CDR3 sequence: CASSPVQGGIRTTGELFF. The DNA of the CDR3 is TGTGCCAGCTCACCGGTCCAGGGAGGTATAAGAACAACCGGGGAGCTGTTTTTT. The full variable domain, completed using reference TRBV18 and TRBJ2-2, is NAGVMQNPRHLVRRRGQEARLRCSPMKGHSHVYWYRQLPEEGLKFMVYLQKENIIDESGMPKERFSAEFPKEGPSILRIQQVVRGDSAAYFCASSPVQGGIRTTGELFFGEGSRLTVL.